This T cell receptor (beta chain) originates from a study of blood T cell repertoires in COVID-19. In the study overall: In each case, the material was cDNA or gDNA derived from T cells, B-cell-depleted T cells, or PBMCs.

Under the authors' procedure: The assay estimated nucleated cells by amplifying reference gene primers. Produced via immunoSEQ multiplex PCR; TCRdb's table is partial and in-frame only. V and J calls and clone size are those listed in that table; D and trimming were worked out from the DNA. The sample records under 250,000 clones, roughly 81% being singletons. CDR3 length equals 15 residues. Germline lookup yields CDR1 KGHSH and CDR2 LQKENI. Trimming shortened V by 3 bases and J by 2 bases, and 14 bases separated the two germline ends. The TCR was taken from a middle-aged man with acute or convalescent COVID-19. The material sequenced was peripheral blood. V gene TRBV18 combines with J gene TRBJ2-7; the D is unclear. In nucleotides, the CDR3 is TGTGCCAGCTCACCCACTTTGGTGACTGCCTACGAGCAGTACTTC. As protein: CASSPTLVTAYEQYF. The complete variable domain, with remaining parts taken from reference TRBV18 and TRBJ2-7, reads NAGVMQNPRHLVRRRGQEARLRCSPMKGHSHVYWYRQLPEEGLKFMVYLQKENIIDESGMPKERFSAEFPKEGPSILRIQQVVRGDSAAYFCASSPTLVTAYEQYFGPGTRLTVT.